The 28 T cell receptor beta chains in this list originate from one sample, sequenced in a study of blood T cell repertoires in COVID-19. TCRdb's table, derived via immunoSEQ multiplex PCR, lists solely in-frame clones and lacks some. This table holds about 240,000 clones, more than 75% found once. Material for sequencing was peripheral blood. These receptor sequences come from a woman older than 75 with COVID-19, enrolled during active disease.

The CDR3 nucleotides are TGTGCCAGCAAAAGGACTAGCGGGGGAAGAGAGACCCAGTACTTC. Amino acids: CASKRTSGGRETQYF. The chain employs TRBV11-2 and TRBJ2-5; 13 bases map to TRBD2. The CDR3 runs to 15 residues. The V and J ends lost 7 bases and 4 bases, in that order; junction bases with no gene match: 6. CDR1 and CDR2 (germline): SGHAT, FQNNGV.

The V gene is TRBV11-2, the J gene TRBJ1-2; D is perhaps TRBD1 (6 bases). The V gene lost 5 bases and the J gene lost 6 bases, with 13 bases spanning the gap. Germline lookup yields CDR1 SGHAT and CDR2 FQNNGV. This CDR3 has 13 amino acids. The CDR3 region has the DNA TGTGCCAGCAGCCCCCCCCAGGGGCATGGCTACACCTTC. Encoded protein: CASSPPQGHGYTF.

This chain's CDR3 is CASSYSSSGGVSEQYF. The CDR3 DNA follows: TGTGCCAGCAGTTACTCGAGTAGCGGGGGTGTAAGCGAGCAGTACTTC. This chain joins TRBV6-5 and TRBJ2-7; TRBD2 matches 9 bases. Trimming took 0 bases from V and 6 from J; bases not matched to a gene: 9. From germline, CDR1 is MNHEY and CDR2 SVGAGI. The CDR3 is made up of 16 amino acids.

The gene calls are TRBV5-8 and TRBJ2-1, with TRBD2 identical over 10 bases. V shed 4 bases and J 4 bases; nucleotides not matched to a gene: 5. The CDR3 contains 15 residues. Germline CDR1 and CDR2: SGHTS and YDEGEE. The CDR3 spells CASSPGLAVYNEQFF. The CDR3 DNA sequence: TGTGCCAGCAGCCCCGGACTAGCGGTATACAATGAGCAGTTCTTC.

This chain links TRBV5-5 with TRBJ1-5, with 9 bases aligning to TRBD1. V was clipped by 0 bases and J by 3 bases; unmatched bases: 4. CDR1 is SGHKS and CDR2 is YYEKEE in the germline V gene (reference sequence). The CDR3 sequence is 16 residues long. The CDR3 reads CASSLGGTGFNQPQHF. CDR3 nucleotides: TGTGCCAGCAGCTTGGGGGGGACAGGGTTCAATCAGCCCCAGCATTTT.

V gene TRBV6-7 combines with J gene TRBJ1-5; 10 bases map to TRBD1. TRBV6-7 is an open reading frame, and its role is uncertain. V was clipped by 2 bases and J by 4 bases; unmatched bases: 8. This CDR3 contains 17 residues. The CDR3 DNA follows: TGTGCCAGCAGTTACGCATCCGGGACAGGGGATAATCAGCCCCAGCATTTT. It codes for CASSYASGTGDNQPQHF.

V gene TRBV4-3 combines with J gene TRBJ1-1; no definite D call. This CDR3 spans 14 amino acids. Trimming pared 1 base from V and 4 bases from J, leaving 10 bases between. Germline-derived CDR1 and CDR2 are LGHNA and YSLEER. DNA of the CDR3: TGCGCCAGCAGCCAAGTCGGAGGGAGCACTGAAGCTTTCTTT. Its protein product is CASSQVGGSTEAFF.

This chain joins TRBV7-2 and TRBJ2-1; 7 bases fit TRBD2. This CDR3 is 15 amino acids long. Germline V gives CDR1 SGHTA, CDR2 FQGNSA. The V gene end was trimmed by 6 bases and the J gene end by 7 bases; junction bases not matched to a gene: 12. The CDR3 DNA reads TGTGCCAGCAGTTCGACTAGCCGGCCTCCGAATGAGCAGTTCTTC. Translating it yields CASSSTSRPPNEQFF.

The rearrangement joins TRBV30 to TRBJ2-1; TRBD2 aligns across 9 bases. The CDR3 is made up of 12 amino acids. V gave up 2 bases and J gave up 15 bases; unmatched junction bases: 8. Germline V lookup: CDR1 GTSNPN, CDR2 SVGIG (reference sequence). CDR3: CAWSKERGEGFF. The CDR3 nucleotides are TGTGCCTGGAGTAAGGAGCGGGGGGAAGGGTTCTTC.

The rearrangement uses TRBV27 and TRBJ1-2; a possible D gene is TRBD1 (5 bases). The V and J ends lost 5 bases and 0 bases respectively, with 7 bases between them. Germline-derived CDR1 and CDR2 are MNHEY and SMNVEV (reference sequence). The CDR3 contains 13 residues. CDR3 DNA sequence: TGTGCCAGCAGTATGACAGCTAACTATGGCTACACCTTC. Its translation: CASSMTANYGYTF.

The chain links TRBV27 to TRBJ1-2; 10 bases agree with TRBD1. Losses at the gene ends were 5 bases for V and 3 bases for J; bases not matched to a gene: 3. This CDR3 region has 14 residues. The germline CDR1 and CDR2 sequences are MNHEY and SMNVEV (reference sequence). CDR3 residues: CASSGTGAYYGYTF. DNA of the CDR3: TGTGCCAGCAGTGGGACAGGGGCTTACTATGGCTACACCTTC.

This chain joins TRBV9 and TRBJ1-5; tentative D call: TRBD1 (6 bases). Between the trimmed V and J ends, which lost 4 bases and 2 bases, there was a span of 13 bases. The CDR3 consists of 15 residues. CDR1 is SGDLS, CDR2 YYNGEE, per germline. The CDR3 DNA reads TGTGCCAGCAGCTTAGAAGGGGGACGCAATCAGCCCCAGCATTTT. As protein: CASSLEGGRNQPQHF.

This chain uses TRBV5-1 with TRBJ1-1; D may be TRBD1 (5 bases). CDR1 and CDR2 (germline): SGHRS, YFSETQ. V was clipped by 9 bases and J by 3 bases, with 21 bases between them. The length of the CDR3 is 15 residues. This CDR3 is CATQDTEQDDTEAFF. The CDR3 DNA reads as TGCGCCACACAGGATACGGAGCAGGACGACACTGAAGCTTTCTTT.

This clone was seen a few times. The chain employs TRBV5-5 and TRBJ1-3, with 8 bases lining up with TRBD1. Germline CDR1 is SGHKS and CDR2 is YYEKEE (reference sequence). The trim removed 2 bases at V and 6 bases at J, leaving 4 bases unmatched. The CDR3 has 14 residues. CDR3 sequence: CASSLTGGTNTIYF. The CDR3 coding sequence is TGTGCCAGCAGCTTAACAGGGGGTACAAACACCATATATTTT.

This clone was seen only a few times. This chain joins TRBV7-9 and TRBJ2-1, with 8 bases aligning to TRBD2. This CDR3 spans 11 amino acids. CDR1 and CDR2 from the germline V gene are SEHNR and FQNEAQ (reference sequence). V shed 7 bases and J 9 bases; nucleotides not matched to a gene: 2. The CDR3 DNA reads TGTGCCAGCACGCGGGGGGCTGAGCAGTTCTTC. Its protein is CASTRGAEQFF.

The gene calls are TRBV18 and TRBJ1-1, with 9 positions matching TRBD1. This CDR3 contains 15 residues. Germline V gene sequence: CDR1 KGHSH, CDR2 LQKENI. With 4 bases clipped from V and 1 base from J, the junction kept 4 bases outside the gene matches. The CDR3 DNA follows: TGTGCCAGCTCACTGGCGGGACAGGGGAACACTGAAGCTTTCTTT. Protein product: CASSLAGQGNTEAFF.

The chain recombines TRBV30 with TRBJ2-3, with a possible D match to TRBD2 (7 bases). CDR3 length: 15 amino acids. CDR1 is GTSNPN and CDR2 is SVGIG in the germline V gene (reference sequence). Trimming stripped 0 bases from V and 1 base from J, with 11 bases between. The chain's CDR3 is CAWSVWGGGTDTQYF. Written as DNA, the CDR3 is TGTGCCTGGAGTGTTTGGGGGGGCGGCACAGATACGCAGTATTTT. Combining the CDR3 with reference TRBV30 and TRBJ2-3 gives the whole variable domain SQTIHQWPATLVQPVGSPLSLECTVEGTSNPNLYWYRQAAGRGLQLLFYSVGIGQISSEVPQNLSASRPQDRQFILSSKKLLLSDSGFYLCAWSVWGGGTDTQYFGPGTRLTVL.

CDR3 protein: CATTGDWDQPQHF. DNA of the CDR3: TGTGCCACGACAGGGGATTGGGATCAGCCCCAGCATTTT. The chain links TRBV10-3 to TRBJ1-5; 8 nucleotides agree with TRBD1. The CDR3 has 13 residues. CDR1 and CDR2 from the germline V gene are ENHRY and SYGVKD. V lost 10 bases and J lost 5; bases outside the gene matches: 7.

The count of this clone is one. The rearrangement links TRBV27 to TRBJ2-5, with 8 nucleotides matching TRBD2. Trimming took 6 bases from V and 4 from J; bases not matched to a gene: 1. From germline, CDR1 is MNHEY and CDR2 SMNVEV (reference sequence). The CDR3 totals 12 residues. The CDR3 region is CASSGGGETQYF. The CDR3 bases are TGTGCCAGCAGCGGGGGGGGAGAGACCCAGTACTTC.

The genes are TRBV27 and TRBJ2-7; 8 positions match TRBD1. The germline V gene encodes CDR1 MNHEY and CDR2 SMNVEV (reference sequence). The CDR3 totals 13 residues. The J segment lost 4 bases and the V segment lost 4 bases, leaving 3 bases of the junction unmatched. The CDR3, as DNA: TGTGCCAGCAGTTCGGGGACAGGATACGAGCAGTACTTC. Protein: CASSSGTGYEQYF.

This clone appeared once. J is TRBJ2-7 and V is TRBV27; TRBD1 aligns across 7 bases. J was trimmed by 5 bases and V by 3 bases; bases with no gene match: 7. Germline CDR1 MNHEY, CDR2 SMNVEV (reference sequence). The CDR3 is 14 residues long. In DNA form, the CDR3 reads TGTGCCAGCAGTTTGCGACAGGGCAGAGACGAGCAGTACTTC. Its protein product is CASSLRQGRDEQYF.

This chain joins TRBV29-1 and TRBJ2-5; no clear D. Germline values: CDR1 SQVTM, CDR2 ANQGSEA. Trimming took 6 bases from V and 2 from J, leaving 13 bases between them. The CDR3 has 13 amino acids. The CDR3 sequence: CSVEKSVQETQYF. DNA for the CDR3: TGCAGCGTGGAGAAAAGCGTACAAGAGACCCAGTACTTC.

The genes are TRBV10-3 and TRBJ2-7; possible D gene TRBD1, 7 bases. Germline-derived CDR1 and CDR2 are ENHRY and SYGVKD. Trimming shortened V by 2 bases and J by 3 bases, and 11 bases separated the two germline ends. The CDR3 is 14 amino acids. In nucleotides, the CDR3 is TGTGCCATCAGTGAGGGCGGGACAGACTACGAGCAGTACTTC. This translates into CAISEGGTDYEQYF.

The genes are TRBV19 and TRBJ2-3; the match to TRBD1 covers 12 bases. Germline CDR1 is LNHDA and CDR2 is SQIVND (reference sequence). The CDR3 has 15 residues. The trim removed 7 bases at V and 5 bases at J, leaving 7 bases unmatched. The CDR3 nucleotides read TGTGCCAGTACCGGGGACAGGGGGCTAGTAGATACGCAGTATTTT. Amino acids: CASTGDRGLVDTQYF.

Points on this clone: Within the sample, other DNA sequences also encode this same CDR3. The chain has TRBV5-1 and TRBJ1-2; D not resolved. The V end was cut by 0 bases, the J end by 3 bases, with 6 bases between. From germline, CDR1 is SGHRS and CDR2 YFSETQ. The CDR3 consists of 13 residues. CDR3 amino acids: CASSLDGDYGYTF. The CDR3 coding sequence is TGCGCCAGCAGCTTGGACGGGGACTATGGCTACACCTTC.

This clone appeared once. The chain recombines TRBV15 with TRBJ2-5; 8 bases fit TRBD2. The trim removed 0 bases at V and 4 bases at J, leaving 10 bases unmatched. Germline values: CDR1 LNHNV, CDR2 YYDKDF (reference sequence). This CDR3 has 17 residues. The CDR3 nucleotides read TGTGCCACCAGCAGAGATCGGGGGGGGATCACCATAGAGACCCAGTACTTC. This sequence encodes CATSRDRGGITIETQYF.

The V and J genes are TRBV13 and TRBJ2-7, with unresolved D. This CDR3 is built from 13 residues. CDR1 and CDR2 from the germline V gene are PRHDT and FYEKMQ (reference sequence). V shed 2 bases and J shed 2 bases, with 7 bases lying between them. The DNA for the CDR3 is TGTGCCAGCAGCTTAAACAGAGCCTACGAGCAGTACTTC. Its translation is CASSLNRAYEQYF.

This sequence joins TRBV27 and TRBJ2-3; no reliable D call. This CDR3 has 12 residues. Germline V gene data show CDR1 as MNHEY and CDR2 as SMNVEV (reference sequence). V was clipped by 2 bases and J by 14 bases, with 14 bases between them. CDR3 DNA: TGTGCCAGCAGTTTAGGCCTTAATAATCTGTATTTT. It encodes CASSLGLNNLYF.